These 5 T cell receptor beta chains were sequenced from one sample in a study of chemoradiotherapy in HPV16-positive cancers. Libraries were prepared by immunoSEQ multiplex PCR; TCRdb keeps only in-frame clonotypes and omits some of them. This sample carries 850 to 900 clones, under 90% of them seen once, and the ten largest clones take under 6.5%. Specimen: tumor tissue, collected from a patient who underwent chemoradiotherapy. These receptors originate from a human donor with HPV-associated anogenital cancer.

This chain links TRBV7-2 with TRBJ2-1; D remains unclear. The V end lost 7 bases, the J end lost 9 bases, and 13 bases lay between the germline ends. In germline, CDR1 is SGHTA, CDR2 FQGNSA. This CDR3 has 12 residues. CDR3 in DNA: TGTGCCAGCAACCTTAGGGTAGGTGAGCAGTTCTTC. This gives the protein CASNLRVGEQFF.

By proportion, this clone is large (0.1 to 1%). The CDR3 loop reads CASSFSVGDTQYF. DNA of the CDR3: TGTGCCAGCAGTTTCTCGGTCGGGGATACGCAGTATTTT. This chain connects TRBV27 to TRBJ2-3; D is ambiguous. The V gene's germline CDR1 is MNHEY and CDR2 SMNVEV (reference sequence). Trimming removed 3 bases from V and 6 bases from J, with 10 bases in between. There are 13 residues in the CDR3.

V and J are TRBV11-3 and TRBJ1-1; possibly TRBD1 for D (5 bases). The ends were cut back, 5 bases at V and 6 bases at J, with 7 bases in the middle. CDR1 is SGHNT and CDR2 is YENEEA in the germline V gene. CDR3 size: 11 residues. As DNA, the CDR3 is TGTGCCAGCAGCCCGGGACCTGAAGCTTTCTTT. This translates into CASSPGPEAFF. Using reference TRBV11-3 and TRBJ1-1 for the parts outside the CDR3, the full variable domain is EAGVVQSPRYKIIEKKQPVAFWCNPISGHNTLYWYLQNLGQGPELLIRYENEEAVDDSQLPKDRFSAERLKGVDSTLKIQPAELGDSAVYLCASSPGPEAFFGQGTRLTVV.

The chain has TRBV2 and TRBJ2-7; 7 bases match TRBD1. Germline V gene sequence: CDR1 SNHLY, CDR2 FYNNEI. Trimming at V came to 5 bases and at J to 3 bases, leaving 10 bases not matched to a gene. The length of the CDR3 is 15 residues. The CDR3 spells CASSYSGTEGYEQYF. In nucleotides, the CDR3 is TGTGCCAGCAGTTACTCCGGGACAGAGGGCTACGAGCAGTACTTC.

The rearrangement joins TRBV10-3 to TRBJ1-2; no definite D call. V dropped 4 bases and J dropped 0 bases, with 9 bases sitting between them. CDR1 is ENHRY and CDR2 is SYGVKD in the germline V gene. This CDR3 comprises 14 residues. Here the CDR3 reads CAISALPTNYGYTF. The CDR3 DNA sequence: TGTGCCATCAGTGCTCTTCCAACTAACTATGGCTACACCTTC.